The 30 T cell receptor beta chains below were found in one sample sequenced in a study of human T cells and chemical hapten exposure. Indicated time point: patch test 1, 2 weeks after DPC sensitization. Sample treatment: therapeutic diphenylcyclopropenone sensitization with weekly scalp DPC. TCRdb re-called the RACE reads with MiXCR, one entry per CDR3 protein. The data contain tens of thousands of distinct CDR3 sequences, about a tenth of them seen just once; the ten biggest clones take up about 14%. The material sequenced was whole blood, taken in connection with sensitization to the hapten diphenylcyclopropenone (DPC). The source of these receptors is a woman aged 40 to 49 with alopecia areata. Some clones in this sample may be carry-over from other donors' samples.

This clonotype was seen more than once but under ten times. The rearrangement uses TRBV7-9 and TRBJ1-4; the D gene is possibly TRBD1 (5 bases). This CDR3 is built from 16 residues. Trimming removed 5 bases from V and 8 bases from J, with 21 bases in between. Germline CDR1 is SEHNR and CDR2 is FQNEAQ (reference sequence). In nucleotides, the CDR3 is TGTGCCAGCAGCCCCAGGGACGGTCGTGGTAGGGAAAAACTGTTTTTT. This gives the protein CASSPRDGRGREKLFF.

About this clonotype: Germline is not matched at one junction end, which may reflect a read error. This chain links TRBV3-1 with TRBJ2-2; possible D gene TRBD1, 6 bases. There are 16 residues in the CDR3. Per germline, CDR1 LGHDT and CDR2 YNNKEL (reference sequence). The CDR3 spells CVSSQGQGLNTGELFF. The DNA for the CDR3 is TGTGTCAGCAGCCAAGGTCAGGGGCTCAACACCGGGGAGCTGTTTTTT.

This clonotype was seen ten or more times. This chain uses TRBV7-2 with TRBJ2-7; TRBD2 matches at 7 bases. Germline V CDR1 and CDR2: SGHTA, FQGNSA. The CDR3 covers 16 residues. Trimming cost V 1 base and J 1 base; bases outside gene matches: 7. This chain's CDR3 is CASSLGPGRGSYEQYF. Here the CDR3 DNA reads TGTGCCAGCAGCTTAGGCCCGGGGAGGGGTTCCTACGAGCAGTACTTC. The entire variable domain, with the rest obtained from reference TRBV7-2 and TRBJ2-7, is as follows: GAGVSQSPSNKVTEKGKDVELRCDPISGHTALYWYRQSLGQGLEFLIYFQGNSAPDKSGLPSDRFSAERTGGSVSTLTIQRTQQEDSAVYLCASSLGPGRGSYEQYFGPGTRLTVT.

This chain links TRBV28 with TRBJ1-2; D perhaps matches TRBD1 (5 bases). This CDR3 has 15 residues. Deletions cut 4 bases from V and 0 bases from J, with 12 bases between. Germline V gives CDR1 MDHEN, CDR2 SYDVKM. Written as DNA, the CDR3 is TGTGCCAGCAGTTGGTCGGGACCAGCTAACTATGGCTACACCTTC. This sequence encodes CASSWSGPANYGYTF.

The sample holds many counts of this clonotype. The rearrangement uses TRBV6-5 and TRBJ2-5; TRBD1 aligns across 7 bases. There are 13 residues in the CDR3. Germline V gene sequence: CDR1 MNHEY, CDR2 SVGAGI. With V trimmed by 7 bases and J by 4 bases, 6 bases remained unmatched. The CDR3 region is CASNRGNGETQYF. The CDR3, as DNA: TGTGCCAGCAACAGGGGAAATGGAGAGACCCAGTACTTC.

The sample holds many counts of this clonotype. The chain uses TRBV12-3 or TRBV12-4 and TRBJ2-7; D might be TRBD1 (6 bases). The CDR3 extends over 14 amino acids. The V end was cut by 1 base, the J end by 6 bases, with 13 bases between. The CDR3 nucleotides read TGTGCCAGCAGTTTAGGTCAGGGGAGTGGCGAGCAGTACTTC. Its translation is CASSLGQGSGEQYF.

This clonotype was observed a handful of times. CDR3 in amino acids: CASSLQGVIEKLFF. CDR3 nucleotides: TGTGCCAGCAGCTTGCAAGGGGTGATCGAGAAACTGTTTTTT. The rearrangement links TRBV5-6 to TRBJ1-4; possible D gene TRBD1, 5 bases. Germline V gene sequence: CDR1 SGHDT, CDR2 YYEEEE. The CDR3 runs 14 residues. Trimming pared 1 base from V and 11 bases from J, leaving 15 bases between.

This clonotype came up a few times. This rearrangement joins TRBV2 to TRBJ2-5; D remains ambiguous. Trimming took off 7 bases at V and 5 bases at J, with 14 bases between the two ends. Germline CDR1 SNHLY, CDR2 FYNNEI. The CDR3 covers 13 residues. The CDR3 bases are TGTGCCAGCACCAAGGGTAGCTTGGAGACCCAGTACTTC. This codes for CASTKGSLETQYF.

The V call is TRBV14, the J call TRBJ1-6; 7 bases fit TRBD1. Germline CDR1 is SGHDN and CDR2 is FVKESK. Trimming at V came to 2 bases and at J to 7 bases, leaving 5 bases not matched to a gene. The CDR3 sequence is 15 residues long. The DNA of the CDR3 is TGTGCCAGCAGCCAACTGACAGGGCCCAATTCACCCCTCCACTTT. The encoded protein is CASSQLTGPNSPLHF.

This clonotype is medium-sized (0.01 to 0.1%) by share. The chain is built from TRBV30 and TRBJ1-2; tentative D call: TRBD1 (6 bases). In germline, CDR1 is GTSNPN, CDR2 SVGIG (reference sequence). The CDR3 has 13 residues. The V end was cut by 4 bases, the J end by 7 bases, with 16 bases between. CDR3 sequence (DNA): TGTGCCTGGACCATGAGGGGGTTTCGTGGCTACACCTTC. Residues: CAWTMRGFRGYTF.

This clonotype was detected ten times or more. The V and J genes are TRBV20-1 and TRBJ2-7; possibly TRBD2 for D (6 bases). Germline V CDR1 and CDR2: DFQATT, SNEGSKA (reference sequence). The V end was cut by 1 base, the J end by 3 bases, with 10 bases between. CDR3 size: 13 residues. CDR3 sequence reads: CSARGGVDYEQYF. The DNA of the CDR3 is TGCAGTGCTAGAGGGGGGGTGGACTACGAGCAGTACTTC.

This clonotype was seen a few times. The CDR3 nucleotides are TGTGCCAGCAGTGGCGAACAGGGTGCCCATCAGCCCCAGCATTTT. It is translated as CASSGEQGAHQPQHF. The rearrangement uses TRBV2 and TRBJ1-5, with D possibly matching TRBD1 (6 bases). Germline lookup yields CDR1 SNHLY and CDR2 FYNNEI. There are 15 residues in the CDR3. V was trimmed by 4 bases and J by 5 bases, leaving 15 bases between them.

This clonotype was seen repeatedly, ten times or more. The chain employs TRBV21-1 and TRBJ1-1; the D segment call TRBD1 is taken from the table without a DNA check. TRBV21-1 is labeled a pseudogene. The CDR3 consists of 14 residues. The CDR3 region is CASSKDPEGAEAFF. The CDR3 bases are TGTGCCAGCAGCAAGGACCCGGAGGGGGCTGAAGCTTTCTTT.

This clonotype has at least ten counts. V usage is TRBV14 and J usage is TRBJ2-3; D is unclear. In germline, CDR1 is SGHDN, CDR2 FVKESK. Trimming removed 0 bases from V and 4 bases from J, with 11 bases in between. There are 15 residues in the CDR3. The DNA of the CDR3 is TGTGCCAGCAGCCAAGATGGTAACTCAGCAGATACGCAGTATTTT. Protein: CASSQDGNSADTQYF.

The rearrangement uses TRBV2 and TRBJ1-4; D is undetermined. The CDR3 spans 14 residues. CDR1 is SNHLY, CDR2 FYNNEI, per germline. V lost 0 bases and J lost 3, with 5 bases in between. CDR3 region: CASSEAGANEKLFF. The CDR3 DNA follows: TGTGCCAGCAGTGAAGCCGGGGCTAATGAAAAACTGTTTTTT. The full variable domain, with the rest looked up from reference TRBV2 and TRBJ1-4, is EPEVTQTPSHQVTQMGQEVILRCVPISNHLYFYWYRQILGQKVEFLVSFYNNEISEKSEIFDDQFSVERPDGSNFTLKIRSTKLEDSAMYFCASSEAGANEKLFFGSGTQLSVL.

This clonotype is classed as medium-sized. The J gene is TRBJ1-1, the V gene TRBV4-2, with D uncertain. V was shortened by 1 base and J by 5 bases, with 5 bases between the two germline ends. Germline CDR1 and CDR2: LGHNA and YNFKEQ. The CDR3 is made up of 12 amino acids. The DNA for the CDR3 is TGTGCCAGCAGCCAAGTCGATACTGAAGCTTTCTTT. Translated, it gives CASSQVDTEAFF.

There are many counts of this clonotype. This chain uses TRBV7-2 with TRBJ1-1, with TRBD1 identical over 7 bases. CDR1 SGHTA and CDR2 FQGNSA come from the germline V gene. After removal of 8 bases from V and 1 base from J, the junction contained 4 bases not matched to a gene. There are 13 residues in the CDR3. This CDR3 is CASRRQGNTEAFF. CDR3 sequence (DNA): TGTGCCAGCCGGAGACAGGGGAACACTGAAGCTTTCTTT.

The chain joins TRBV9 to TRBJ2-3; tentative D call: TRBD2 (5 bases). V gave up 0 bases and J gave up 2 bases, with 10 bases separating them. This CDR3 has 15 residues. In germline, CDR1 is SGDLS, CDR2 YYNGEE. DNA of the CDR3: TGTGCCAGCAGCGTAGTCCCCGGGGTCACAGATACGCAGTATTTT. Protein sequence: CASSVVPGVTDTQYF.

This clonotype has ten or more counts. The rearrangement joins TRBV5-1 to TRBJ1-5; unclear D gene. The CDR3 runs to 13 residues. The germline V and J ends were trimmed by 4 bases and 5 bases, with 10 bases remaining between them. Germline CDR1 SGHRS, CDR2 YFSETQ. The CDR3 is CASSPRGDQPQHF. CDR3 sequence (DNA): TGCGCCAGCAGCCCGCGCGGGGATCAGCCCCAGCATTTT.

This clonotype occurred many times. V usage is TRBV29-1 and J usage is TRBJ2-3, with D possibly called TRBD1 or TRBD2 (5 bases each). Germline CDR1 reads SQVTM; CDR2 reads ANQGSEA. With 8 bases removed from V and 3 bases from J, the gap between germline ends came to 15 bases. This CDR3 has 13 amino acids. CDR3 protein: CSSGPEGTDTQYF. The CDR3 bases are TGCAGCTCGGGACCAGAGGGGACAGATACGCAGTATTTT.

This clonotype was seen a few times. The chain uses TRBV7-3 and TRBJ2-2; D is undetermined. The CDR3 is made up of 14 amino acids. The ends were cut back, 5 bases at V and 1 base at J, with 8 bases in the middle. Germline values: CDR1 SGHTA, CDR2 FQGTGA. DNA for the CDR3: TGTGCCAGCAGCCCATACATGAACACCGGGGAGCTGTTTTTT. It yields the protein CASSPYMNTGELFF.

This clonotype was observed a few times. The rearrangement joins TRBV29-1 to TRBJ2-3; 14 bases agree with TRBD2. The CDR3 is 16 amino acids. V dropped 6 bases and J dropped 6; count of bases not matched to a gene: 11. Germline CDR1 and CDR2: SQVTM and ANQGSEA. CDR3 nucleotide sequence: TGCAGCGTGGTCGGGACTAGCGGGAGCAATTCGGATACGCAGTATTTT. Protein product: CSVVGTSGSNSDTQYF.

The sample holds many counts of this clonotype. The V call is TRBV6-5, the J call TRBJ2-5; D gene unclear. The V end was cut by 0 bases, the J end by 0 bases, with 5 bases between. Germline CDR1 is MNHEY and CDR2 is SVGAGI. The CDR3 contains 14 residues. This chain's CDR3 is CASSYSADQETQYF. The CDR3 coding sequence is TGTGCCAGCAGTTACTCTGCAGACCAAGAGACCCAGTACTTC.

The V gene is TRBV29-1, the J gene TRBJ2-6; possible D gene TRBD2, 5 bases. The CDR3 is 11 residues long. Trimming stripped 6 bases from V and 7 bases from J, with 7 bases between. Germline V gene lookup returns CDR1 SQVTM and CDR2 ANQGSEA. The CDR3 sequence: CSVTIANVLTF. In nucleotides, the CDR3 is TGCAGCGTGACTATAGCCAACGTCCTGACTTTC.

For the CDR3, the DNA is TGTGCCAGCTCACCCTCCGCGGGGAACACTGAAGCTTTCTTT. It translates to CASSPSAGNTEAFF. This chain uses TRBV18 with TRBJ1-1, with D unclear. CDR1 is KGHSH, CDR2 LQKENI, per germline. Deletions cut 3 bases from V and 1 base from J, with 9 bases between. CDR3 length: 14 residues.

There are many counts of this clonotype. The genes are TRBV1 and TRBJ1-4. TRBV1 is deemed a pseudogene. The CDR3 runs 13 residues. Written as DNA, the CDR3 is TGCACCAGCAGTCTTATTTACCGTCAAAAACTGTTTTTT. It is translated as CTSSLIYRQKLFF.

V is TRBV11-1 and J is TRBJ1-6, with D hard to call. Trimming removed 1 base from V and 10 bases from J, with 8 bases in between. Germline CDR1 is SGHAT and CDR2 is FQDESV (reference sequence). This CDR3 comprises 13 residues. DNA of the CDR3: TGTGCCAGCAGCTTAGGGTACGGCTCACCCCTCCACTTT. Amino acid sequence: CASSLGYGSPLHF.

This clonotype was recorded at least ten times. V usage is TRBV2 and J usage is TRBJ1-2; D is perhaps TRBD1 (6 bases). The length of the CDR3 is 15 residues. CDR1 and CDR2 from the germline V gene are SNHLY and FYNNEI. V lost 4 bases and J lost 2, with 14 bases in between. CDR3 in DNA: TGTGCCAGCAGTGTAAGGACAGTGCCAAACTATGGCTACACCTTC. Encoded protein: CASSVRTVPNYGYTF.

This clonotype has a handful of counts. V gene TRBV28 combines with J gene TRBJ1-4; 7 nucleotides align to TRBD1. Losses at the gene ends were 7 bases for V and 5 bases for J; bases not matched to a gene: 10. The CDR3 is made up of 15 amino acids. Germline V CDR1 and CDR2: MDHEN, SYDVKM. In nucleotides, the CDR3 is TGTGCCAGCACTTCAGGGGGGTATGAGAATGAAAAACTGTTTTTT. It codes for CASTSGGYENEKLFF.

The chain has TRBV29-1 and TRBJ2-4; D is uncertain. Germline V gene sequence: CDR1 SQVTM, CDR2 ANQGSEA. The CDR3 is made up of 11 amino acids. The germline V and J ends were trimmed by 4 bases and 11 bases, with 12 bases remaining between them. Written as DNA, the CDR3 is TGCAGCGTTGCGGAAGACGGGTTTCAGTACTTC. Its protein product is CSVAEDGFQYF.